Listed below are T cell receptor beta chains from one sample, sequenced in a study of T cells after yellow fever vaccination. TCRdb independently ran MiXCR on the 5' RACE reads; one entry per CDR3 protein. The table records 550,000 or so distinct CDR3 sequences, around 21% of them present only once. The input for sequencing was PBMCs, taken 15 days after the yellow fever booster vaccination. All receptors come from a man between 25 and 39 years old who received the YFV17D yellow fever vaccine. The CDR3 runs from the conserved cysteine through the conserved F or W. Fields, in order: D gene, clone size, J gene, V gene, CDR3 DNA, CDR3 protein. D genes are given only for firm matches. Only some rows state a clone size, as once, few, many or a class for expanded clones.

>NA|few|TRBJ1-6|TRBV20-1
TGCAGTGCTAGGAGGGGGGATAATTCACCCCTCCACTTT
CSARRGDNSPLHF
>NA|few|TRBJ1-2|TRBV12-3/TRBV12-4
TGTGCCAGCAGTTTGTCGGCTGCAGGAGGCTACACCTTC
CASSLSAAGGYTF
>TRBD2|few|TRBJ2-5|TRBV7-3
TGTGCCAGCAGCTTAAGCAGCGGGAGGGCAGAGACCCAGTACTTC
CASSLSSGRAETQYF
>NA|few|TRBJ2-3|TRBV5-1
TGCGCCAGCAGCGGGTCGCAGGGGATCACAGATACGCAGTATTTT
CASSGSQGITDTQYF
>TRBD2|NA|TRBJ2-1|TRBV20-1
TGCAGTGCTACAAAGACTAGCGGGAGGGAGGAGCAGTTCTTC
CSATKTSGREEQFF
>NA|once|TRBJ1-6|TRBV7-2
TGTGCCAGCAGCTTAGCGCTGGGAGTGTACTATAATTCACCCCTCCACTTT
CASSLALGVYYNSPLHF
>NA|few|TRBJ2-1|TRBV12-3/TRBV12-4
TGTGCCAGCAGTTTCGGACAGTTGCAGTTCTTC
CASSFGQLQFF
>TRBD2|few|TRBJ2-1|TRBV6-2/TRBV6-3
TGTGCCAGCAACCCTTCGGGACTAGTATCGAATGAGCAGTTCTTC
CASNPSGLVSNEQFF
>NA|NA|TRBJ2-6|TRBV27
TGTGCCAGTCCGGGACGGATCTCTGGGGCCAACGTCCTGACTTTC
CASPGRISGANVLTF
>NA|NA|TRBJ2-5|TRBV7-2
TGTGCCAGCAGCTTATTAGTAGCGGGCGGACAGGGAGGGACCCAGTACTTC
CASSLLVAGGQGGTQYF
>NA|few|TRBJ2-3|TRBV6-5
TGTGCCAGCAGTTTAGCCCCTACCACAGATACGCAGTATTTT
CASSLAPTTDTQYF
>NA|NA|TRBJ2-7|TRBV20-1
TGCAGTGCCCCGCGGGTGGCAAACGAGCAGTACTTC
CSAPRVANEQYF
>TRBD2|NA|TRBJ2-5|TRBV20-1
TGCAGTGCTTGCGAAAGCGGGAGAGTGGAGACCCAGTACTTC
CSACESGRVETQYF
>NA|NA|TRBJ1-1|TRBV19
TGTGCCAGTAGTATCGGCGACAGGATAGATGAAGCTTTCTTT
CASSIGDRIDEAFF
>NA|few|TRBJ2-5|TRBV29-1
TGCAGCGCCCGAACCCAGGCCCTTAGGGGGGAGACCCAGTACTTC
CSARTQALRGETQYF
>NA|NA|TRBJ1-2|TRBV20-1
TGCAGTGCGAGCCTCTACTACACCTTC
CSASLYYTF